The rows below give T cell receptor beta chains drawn from one sample of a study of blood T cell repertoires in COVID-19. Data came from immunoSEQ multiplex PCR; TCRdb stores just in-frame clones and leaves some out. Of some 200,000 clones in the sample, about nine tenths were seen once. Specimen: peripheral blood. Source of these receptors: a man aged 50 or older with acute or convalescent COVID-19. Each CDR3 is given with its conserved first and last residue. D genes are given only for firm matches. Only part of the rows carry a size: once, few, many, or a class if the clone is expanded.

TRBJ2-5 TRBV11-3 TRBD1 . CASSSDRSGETQYF TGTGCCAGCAGCTCGGACAGGTCCGGGGAGACCCAGTACTTC
TRBJ1-2 TRBV6-1 TRBD1 . CASSEAIGTGRGYTF TGTGCCAGCAGTGAAGCGATAGGGACAGGGAGAGGCTACACCTTC
TRBJ1-2 TRBV3-1/TRBV3-2 . . CASSQDPWTRGNGYTF TGTGCCAGCAGCCAAGACCCCTGGACCAGGGGAAATGGCTACACCTTC
TRBJ1-4 TRBV7-6 TRBD1 . CASSPMRTGGNEKLFF TGTGCCAGCAGCCCGATGAGGACAGGGGGGAATGAAAAACTGTTTTTT
TRBJ1-5 TRBV13 . . CASSVRLAPGGNQPQHF TGTGCCAGCAGCGTACGACTGGCCCCGGGGGGCAATCAGCCCCAGCATTTT
TRBJ2-2 TRBV14 . . CASSQVWPGNTGELFF TGTGCCAGCAGCCAAGTGTGGCCGGGAAACACCGGGGAGCTGTTTTTT
TRBJ1-4 TRBV19 TRBD1 . CASRQGAEKLFF TGTGCCAGTAGGCAGGGGGCTGAAAAATTGTTTTTT
TRBJ2-1 TRBV2 . few CASSQQGGRYNEQFF TGTGCCAGCAGTCAACAGGGGGGGCGCTACAATGAGCAGTTCTTC
TRBJ2-1 TRBV9 TRBD2 . CASSAAGTSKNEQFF TGTGCCAGCAGCGCCGCCGGGACTAGCAAGAATGAGCAGTTCTTC
TRBJ1-2 TRBV2 TRBD1 few CASSVTGDGGYTF TGTGCCAGCAGTGTAACAGGGGACGGTGGCTACACCTTC